This T cell receptor (beta chain) was sequenced for a study of CD8 T cells in ankylosing spondylitis. Library preparation for TCR beta used quantitative 5'-RACE with molecular barcodes. TCRdb itself ran the 5' RACE reads through MiXCR, one entry per CDR3 protein. Here the sample spans approximately 25,000 distinct CDR3 sequences, roughly 17% being singletons. Study-level findings and limits: Disease-linked clones, CD8+, were relatively rare in peripheral blood. Clones tied to disease were said to be significantly enriched in matched ankylosing spondylitis synovial fluid.

CDR1 is MNHEY and CDR2 is SMNVEV in the germline V gene (reference sequence). The CDR3 is 15 amino acids. V dropped 5 bases and J dropped 9 bases, with 20 bases sitting between them. This clonotype was observed a handful of times. What it recognizes is unknown. The source material was blood. The J gene is TRBJ2-1, the V gene TRBV27, with D hard to call. The source is a male donor with ankylosing spondylitis or in good health (not recorded which). The CDR3 nucleotides are TGTGCCAGCAGTCCCCTCGCCTCCTCCTTTACTGAGCAGTTCTTC. Protein product: CASSPLASSFTEQFF.